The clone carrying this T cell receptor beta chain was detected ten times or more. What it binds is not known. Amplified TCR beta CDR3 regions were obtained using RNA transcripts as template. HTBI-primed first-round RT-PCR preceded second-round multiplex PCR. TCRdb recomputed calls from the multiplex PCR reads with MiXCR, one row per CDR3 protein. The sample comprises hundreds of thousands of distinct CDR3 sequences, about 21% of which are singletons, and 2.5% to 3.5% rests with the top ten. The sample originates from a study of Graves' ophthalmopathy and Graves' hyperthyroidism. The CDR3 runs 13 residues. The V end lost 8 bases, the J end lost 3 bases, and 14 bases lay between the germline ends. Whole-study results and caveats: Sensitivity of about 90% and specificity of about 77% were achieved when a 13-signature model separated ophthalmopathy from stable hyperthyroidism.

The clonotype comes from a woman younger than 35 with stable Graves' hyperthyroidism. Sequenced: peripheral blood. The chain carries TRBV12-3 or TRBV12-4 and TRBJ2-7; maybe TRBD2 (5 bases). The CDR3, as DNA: TGTGCCAGCTGCCGGCCGGGGATCTACGAGCAGTACTTC. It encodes CASCRPGIYEQYF.